This entry concerns a single TCR beta chain. This record belongs to a study of CD8 T cells in Susac syndrome. cDNA came from approximately 0.5 to 1 ug RNA primed by random hexamers. TCRdb reprocessed the immunoSEQ multiplex PCR reads via MiXCR and lists one record per CDR3 protein. The sample has about 130,000 distinct CDR3 sequences; approximately 90% are singletons. The TCR was taken from a human donor with multiple sclerosis. The sequencing input was CD8+ T cells from PBMCs.

CDR3 region: CATLAWTGDNYGYTF. The CDR3, as DNA: TGTGCCACTCTCGCCTGGACAGGGGATAACTATGGCTACACCTTC. The V gene is TRBV18, the J gene TRBJ1-2; 9 bases agree with TRBD1. The length of the CDR3 is 15 residues. The V gene's germline CDR1 is KGHSH and CDR2 LQKENI. V shed 10 bases, J shed 1 base, and the junction held 10 bases outside the gene matches.